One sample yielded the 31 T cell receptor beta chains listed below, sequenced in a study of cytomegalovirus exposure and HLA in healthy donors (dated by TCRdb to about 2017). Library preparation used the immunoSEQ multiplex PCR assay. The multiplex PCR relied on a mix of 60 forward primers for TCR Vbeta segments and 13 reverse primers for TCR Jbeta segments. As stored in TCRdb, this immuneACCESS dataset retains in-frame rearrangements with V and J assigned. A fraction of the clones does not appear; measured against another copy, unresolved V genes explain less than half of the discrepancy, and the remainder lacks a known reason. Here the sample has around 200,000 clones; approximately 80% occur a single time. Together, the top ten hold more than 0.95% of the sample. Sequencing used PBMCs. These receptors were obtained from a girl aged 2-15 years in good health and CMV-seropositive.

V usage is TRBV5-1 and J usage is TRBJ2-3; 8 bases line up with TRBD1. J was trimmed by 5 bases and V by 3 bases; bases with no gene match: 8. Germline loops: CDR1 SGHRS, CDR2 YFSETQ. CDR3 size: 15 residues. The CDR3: CASSYLTGEIDTQYF. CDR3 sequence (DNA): TGCGCCAGCAGCTACTTGACAGGGGAGATAGATACGCAGTATTTT.

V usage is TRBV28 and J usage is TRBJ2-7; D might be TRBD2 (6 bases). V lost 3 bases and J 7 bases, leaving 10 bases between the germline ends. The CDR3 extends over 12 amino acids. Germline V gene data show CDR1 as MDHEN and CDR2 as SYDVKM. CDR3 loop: CASSLGLGEQYF. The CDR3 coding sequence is TGTGCCAGCAGTTTGGGACTGGGAGAGCAGTACTTC.

DNA of the CDR3: TGTGCCAGCAGACCCATGCACACAGGGGAAAACACCATATATTTT. It is translated as CASRPMHTGENTIYF. The chain links TRBV28 to TRBJ1-3, with 7 nucleotides matching TRBD1. CDR3 length equals 15 residues. From germline, CDR1 is MDHEN and CDR2 SYDVKM. The junction had 11 bases not matched to a gene; V was cut back by 6 bases and J by 6 bases.

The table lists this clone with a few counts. This CDR3 reads CASSTPGQGFAENTGELFF. The CDR3 coding sequence is TGTGCCAGCAGCACGCCGGGACAGGGATTCGCAGAGAACACCGGGGAGCTGTTTTTT. This sequence joins TRBV21-1 and TRBJ2-2; the table's TRBD1 call for D was not verified on the DNA. TRBV21-1 is a recognized pseudogene. The CDR3 is 19 amino acids.

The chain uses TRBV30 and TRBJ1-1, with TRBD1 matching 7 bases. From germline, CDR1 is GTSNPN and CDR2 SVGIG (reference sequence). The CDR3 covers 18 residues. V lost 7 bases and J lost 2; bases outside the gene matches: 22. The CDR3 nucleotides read TGTGCCTACACGACCGACGAGGGTGTCGGGACAGTTAACACTGAAGCTTTCTTT. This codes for CAYTTDEGVGTVNTEAFF.

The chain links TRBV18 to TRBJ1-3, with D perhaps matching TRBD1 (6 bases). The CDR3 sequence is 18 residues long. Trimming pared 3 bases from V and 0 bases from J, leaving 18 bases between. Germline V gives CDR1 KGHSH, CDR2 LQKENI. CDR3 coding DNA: TGTGCCAGCTCACCGGGACGAGAAATGGGGGCCTCTGGAAACACCATATATTTT. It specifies CASSPGREMGASGNTIYF.

The chain's CDR3 is CASSLGQGITGELFF. Here the CDR3 DNA reads TGTGCCAGCAGTTTAGGGCAGGGGATCACCGGGGAGCTGTTTTTT. The chain joins TRBV27 to TRBJ2-2, with D perhaps TRBD1 (6 bases). Between the trimmed V and J ends, which lost 2 bases and 4 bases, there was a span of 11 bases. From germline, CDR1 is MNHEY and CDR2 SMNVEV (reference sequence). The CDR3 loop spans 15 amino acids.

CDR3 residues: CAINSGRTNTGELFF. The CDR3 nucleotides read TGTGCCATCAATAGCGGGAGAACCAACACCGGGGAGCTGTTTTTT. This rearrangement joins TRBV10-3 to TRBJ2-2, with 9 positions matching TRBD2. This CDR3 is built from 15 residues. V was pared by 7 bases and J by 2 bases, with 5 bases of the junction left unmatched. CDR1 ENHRY and CDR2 SYGVKD come from the germline V gene.

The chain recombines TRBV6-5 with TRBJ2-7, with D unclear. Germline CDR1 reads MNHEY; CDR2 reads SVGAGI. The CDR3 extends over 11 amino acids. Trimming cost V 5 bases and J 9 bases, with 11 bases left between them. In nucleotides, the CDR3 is TGTGCCAGCAGTCGAGGTGACGTGCAGTACTTC. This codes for CASSRGDVQYF.

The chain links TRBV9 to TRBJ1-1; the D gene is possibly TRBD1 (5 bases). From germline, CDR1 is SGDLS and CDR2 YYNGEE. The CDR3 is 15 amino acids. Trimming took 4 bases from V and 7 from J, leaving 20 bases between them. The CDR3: CASSMNEVGEGEAFF. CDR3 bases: TGTGCCAGCAGCATGAACGAGGTGGGGGAGGGTGAAGCTTTCTTT.

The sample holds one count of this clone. The CDR3 nucleotides are TGTGCCAGCTCAACCATACCTCAGGCAGATACGCAGTATTTT. Protein product: CASSTIPQADTQYF. This chain connects TRBV18 to TRBJ2-3; D is unclear. The ends were cut back, 5 bases at V and 4 bases at J, with 13 bases in the middle. The CDR3 is 14 residues long. Looked up from germline, CDR1 is KGHSH and CDR2 is LQKENI. The full variable domain, rest sourced from reference TRBV18 and TRBJ2-3, is NAGVMQNPRHLVRRRGQEARLRCSPMKGHSHVYWYRQLPEEGLKFMVYLQKENIIDESGMPKERFSAEFPKEGPSILRIQQVVRGDSAAYFCASSTIPQADTQYFGPGTRLTVL.

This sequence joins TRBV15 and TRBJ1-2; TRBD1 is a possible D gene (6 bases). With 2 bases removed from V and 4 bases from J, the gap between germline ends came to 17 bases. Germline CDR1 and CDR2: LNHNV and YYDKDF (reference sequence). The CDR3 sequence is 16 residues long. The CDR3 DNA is TGTGCCACCAGCAGACCGCAACAGGGATCTGGCTATGGCTACACCTTC. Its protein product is CATSRPQQGSGYGYTF. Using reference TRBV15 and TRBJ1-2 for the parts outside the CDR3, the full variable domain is DAMVIQNPRYQVTQFGKPVTLSCSQTLNHNVMYWYQQKSSQAPKLLFHYYDKDFNNEADTPDNFQSRRPNTSFCFLDIRSPGLGDTAMYLCATSRPQQGSGYGYTFGSGTRLTVV.

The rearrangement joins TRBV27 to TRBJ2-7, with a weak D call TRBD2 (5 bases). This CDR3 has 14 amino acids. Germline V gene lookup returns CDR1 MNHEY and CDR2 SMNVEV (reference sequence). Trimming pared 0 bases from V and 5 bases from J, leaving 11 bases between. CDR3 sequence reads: CASSLSGVGDEQYF. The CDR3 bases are TGTGCCAGCAGTTTATCCGGGGTTGGGGACGAGCAGTACTTC.

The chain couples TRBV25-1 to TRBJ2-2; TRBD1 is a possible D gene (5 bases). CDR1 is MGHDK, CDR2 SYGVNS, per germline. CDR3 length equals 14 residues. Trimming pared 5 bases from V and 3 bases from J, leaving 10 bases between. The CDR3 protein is CASSQGVDTGELFF. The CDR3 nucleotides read TGTGCCAGCAGTCAGGGCGTAGACACCGGGGAGCTGTTTTTT.

As DNA, the CDR3 is TGTGCCAGCAGCTTATTGCGGGGCCCCGGGGAGCTGTTTTTT. It codes for CASSLLRGPGELFF. The chain joins TRBV7-3 to TRBJ2-2; possibly TRBD2 for D (6 bases). This CDR3 spans 14 amino acids. Germline lookup yields CDR1 SGHTA and CDR2 FQGTGA. V was pared by 2 bases and J by 6 bases, with 10 bases between.

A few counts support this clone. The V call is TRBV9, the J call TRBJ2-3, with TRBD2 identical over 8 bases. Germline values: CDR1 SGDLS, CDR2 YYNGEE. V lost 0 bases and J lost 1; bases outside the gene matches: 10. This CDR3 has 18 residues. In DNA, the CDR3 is TGTGCCAGCAGCGTAGCACCCAGCGGGGGTTTGGGCACAGATACGCAGTATTTT. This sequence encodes CASSVAPSGGLGTDTQYF.

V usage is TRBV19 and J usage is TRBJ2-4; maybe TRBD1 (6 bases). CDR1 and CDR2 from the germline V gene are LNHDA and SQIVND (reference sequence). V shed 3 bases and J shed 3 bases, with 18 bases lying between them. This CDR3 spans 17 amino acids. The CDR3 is CASSMGQGKSDKNIQYF. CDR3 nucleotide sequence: TGTGCCAGTAGTATGGGCCAGGGGAAGAGTGACAAAAACATTCAGTACTTC. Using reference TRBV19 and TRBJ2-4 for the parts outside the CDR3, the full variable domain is DGGITQSPKYLFRKEGQNVTLSCEQNLNHDAMYWYRQDPGQGLRLIYYSQIVNDFQKGDIAEGYSVSREKKESFPLTVTSAQKNPTAFYLCASSMGQGKSDKNIQYFGAGTRLSVL.

The CDR3 is CASSGRTGHLEQYF. The CDR3, as DNA: TGTGCCAGCAGCGGAAGGACAGGGCACCTCGAGCAGTACTTC. The gene calls are TRBV9 and TRBJ2-7; 8 bases align to TRBD1. Looked up from germline, CDR1 is SGDLS and CDR2 is YYNGEE. This CDR3 spans 14 amino acids. V gave up 3 bases and J gave up 6 bases; unmatched junction bases: 8.

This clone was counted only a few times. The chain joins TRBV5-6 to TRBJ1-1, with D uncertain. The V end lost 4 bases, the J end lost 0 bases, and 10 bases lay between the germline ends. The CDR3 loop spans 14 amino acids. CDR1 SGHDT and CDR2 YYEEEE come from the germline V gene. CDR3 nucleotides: TGTGCCAGCAGCCCCATTTTAGTGAACACTGAAGCTTTCTTT. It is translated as CASSPILVNTEAFF.

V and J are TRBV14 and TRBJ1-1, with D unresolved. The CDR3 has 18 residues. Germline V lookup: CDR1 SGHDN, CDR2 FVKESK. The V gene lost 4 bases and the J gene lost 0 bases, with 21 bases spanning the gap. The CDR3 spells CASSPLGIPGTMNTEAFF. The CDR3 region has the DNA TGTGCCAGCAGCCCCCTTGGCATTCCGGGAACAATGAACACTGAAGCTTTCTTT.

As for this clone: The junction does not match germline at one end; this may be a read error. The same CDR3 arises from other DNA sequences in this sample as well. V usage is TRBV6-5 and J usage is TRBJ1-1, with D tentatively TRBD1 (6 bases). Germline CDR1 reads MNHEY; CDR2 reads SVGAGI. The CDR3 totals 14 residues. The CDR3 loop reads CASSEDSLNTEAFF. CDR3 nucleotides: TGTGCCAGCAGTGAGGACAGCTTGAATACTGAAGCTTTCTTT.

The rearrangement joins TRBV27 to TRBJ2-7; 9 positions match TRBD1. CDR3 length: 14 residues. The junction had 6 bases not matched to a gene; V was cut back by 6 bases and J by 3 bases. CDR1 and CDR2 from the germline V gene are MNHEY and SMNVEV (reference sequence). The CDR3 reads CASSPRTGDYEQYF. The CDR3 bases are TGTGCCAGCAGCCCTCGGACAGGGGACTACGAGCAGTACTTC.

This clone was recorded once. The CDR3 sequence is CASSPGQGRAGGGHTQYF. CDR3 DNA sequence: TGTGCCAGCAGCCCGGGACAGGGGAGGGCAGGTGGGGGGCATACGCAGTATTTT. The V and J genes are TRBV7-8 and TRBJ2-3, with 10 bases lining up with TRBD1. The CDR3 spans 18 residues. Germline values: CDR1 SGHVS, CDR2 FQNEAQ. The junction had 18 bases not matched to a gene; V was cut back by 5 bases and J by 7 bases.

The CDR3 nucleotides read TGTGCCTGGAGTATTGCGAGCCACACTGAAGCTTTCTTT. Amino acids: CAWSIASHTEAFF. V is TRBV30 and J is TRBJ1-1; D not certain. This CDR3 is built from 13 residues. CDR1 and CDR2 from the germline V gene are GTSNPN and SVGIG (reference sequence). V lost 2 bases, J lost 3 bases, and 10 bases lay in between.

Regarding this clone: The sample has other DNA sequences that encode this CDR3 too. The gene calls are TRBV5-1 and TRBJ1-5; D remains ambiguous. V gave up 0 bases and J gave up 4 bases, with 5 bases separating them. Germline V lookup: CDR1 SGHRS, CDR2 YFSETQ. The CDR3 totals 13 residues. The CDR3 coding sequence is TGCGCCAGCAGCTTGGGAGAAAATCAGCCCCAGCATTTT. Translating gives CASSLGENQPQHF.

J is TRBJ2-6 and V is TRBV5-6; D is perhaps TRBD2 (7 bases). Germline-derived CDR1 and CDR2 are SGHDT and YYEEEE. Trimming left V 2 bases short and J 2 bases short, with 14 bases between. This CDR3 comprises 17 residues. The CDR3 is CASSFQPGGAGANVLTF. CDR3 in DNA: TGTGCCAGCAGCTTTCAGCCGGGGGGCGCTGGGGCCAACGTCCTGACTTTC. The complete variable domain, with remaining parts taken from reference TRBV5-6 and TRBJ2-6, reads DAGVTQSPTHLIKTRGQQVTLRCSPKSGHDTVSWYQQALGQGPQFIFQYYEEEERQRGNFPDRFSGHQFPNYSSELNVNALLLGDSALYLCASSFQPGGAGANVLTFGAGSRLTVL.

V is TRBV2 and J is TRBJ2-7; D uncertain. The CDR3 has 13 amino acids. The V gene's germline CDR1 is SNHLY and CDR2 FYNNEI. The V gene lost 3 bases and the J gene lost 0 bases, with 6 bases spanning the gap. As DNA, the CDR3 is TGTGCCAGCAGTGAGCAGGACTCCTACGAGCAGTACTTC. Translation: CASSEQDSYEQYF.

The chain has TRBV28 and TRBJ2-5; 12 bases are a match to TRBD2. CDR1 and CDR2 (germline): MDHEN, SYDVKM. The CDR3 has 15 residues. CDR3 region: CATTPSGRVQETQYF. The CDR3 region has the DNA TGTGCTACTACCCCTAGCGGGAGGGTACAAGAGACCCAGTACTTC.

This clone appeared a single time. The CDR3 spells CASSPRGGTISYEQYF. The CDR3 nucleotides are TGTGCCAGCAGCCCTCGCGGGGGTACTATTTCCTACGAGCAGTACTTC. The chain combines TRBV11-2 with TRBJ2-7, with TRBD2 matching over 7 bases. The V gene end was trimmed by 5 bases and the J gene end by 1 base; junction bases not matched to a gene: 11. The germline gives CDR1 SGHAT, CDR2 FQNNGV. The CDR3 length is 16 residues. Looking up the rest from reference TRBV11-2 and TRBJ2-7 gives the full variable domain: EAGVAQSPRYKIIEKRQSVAFWCNPISGHATLYWYQQILGQGPKLLIQFQNNGVVDDSQLPKDRFSAERLKGVDSTLKIQPAKLEDSAVYLCASSPRGGTISYEQYFGPGTRLTVT.

The CDR3 coding sequence is TGCGCCAGCAGTGATTGGGCACAGAGCTCCTACAATGAGCAGTTCTTC. Its protein is CASSDWAQSSYNEQFF. The J gene is TRBJ2-1, the V gene TRBV10-2; D is ambiguous. CDR3 length: 16 amino acids. Per the germline V gene, CDR1 is WSHSY and CDR2 is SAAADI. V lost 3 bases to trimming and J lost 0 bases, with 12 bases between them.

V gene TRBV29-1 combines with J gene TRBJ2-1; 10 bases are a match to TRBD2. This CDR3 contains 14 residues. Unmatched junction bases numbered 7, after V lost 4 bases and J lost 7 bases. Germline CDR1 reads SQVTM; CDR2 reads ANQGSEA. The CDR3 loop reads CSVGSLAGANEQFF. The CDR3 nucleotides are TGCAGCGTTGGGAGCCTAGCGGGAGCTAATGAGCAGTTCTTC.